These 21 T cell receptor beta chains came from one sample sequenced in a study of shared clonotypes between healthy human individuals. Naive CD8 isolation took CD45RO-negative cells positively selected for CCR7 and excluded terminally differentiated effector memory CD45RA+ cells. Repertoires were generated with immunoSEQ multiplex PCR, while TCRdb's copy carries only in-frame clones and drops some. The sample comprises some 1,900,000 clones, approximately 95% of which are singletons, and 0.95% to 1.5% rests with the top ten. Sequenced: naive CD8+ T cells sorted from blood. The receptors were sampled from a man aged 18-30 years in good health.

The rearrangement links TRBV10-2 to TRBJ2-3; D is undetermined. Trimming cost V 2 bases and J 0 bases, with 15 bases left between them. Germline V CDR1 and CDR2: WSHSY, SAAADI. This CDR3 spans 17 amino acids. DNA of the CDR3: TGCGCCAGCAGTGAGACCTTGACTCCTCCTAGCACAGATACGCAGTATTTT. This translates into CASSETLTPPSTDTQYF.

The chain uses TRBV27 and TRBJ2-3, with no clear D. V lost 5 bases to trimming and J lost 2 bases, with 11 bases between them. The length of the CDR3 is 14 residues. CDR1 is MNHEY and CDR2 is SMNVEV in the germline V gene (reference sequence). CDR3 protein: CASSPTTDTDTQYF. For the CDR3, the DNA is TGTGCCAGCAGTCCGACGACCGACACAGATACGCAGTATTTT.

The chain links TRBV13 to TRBJ2-5; D may match TRBD1 or TRBD2 (6 bases each). From germline, CDR1 is PRHDT and CDR2 FYEKMQ (reference sequence). The germline V and J ends were trimmed by 5 bases and 4 bases, with 26 bases remaining between them. The CDR3 loop spans 18 amino acids. CDR3 in amino acids: CASSPTAPGGEGGETQYF. The CDR3 nucleotides are TGTGCCAGCAGCCCAACCGCCCCCGGGGGCGAGGGAGGAGAGACCCAGTACTTC.

A note on this clone: Other DNA sequences from this sample encode an identical CDR3 as well. The genes are TRBV4-1 and TRBJ2-7, with no clear D. Germline CDR1 reads MGHRA; CDR2 reads YSYEKL. The V end was cut by 1 base, the J end by 6 bases, with 4 bases between. The CDR3 totals 11 residues. CDR3 in DNA: TGCGCCAGCAGCCAAGCCTCCGAGCAGTACTTC. Translating it yields CASSQASEQYF.

This sequence joins TRBV29-1 and TRBJ2-7, with a possible D match to TRBD2 (6 bases). The germline gives CDR1 SQVTM, CDR2 ANQGSEA. The V and J ends lost 7 bases and 1 base respectively, with 14 bases between them. The CDR3 sequence is 13 residues long. The CDR3 DNA reads TGCAGCGCGGGGAGGTTGGGATCCTACGAGCAGTACTTC. This sequence encodes CSAGRLGSYEQYF.

The CDR3: CASSPHEGPAVYEQYF. The CDR3 DNA reads TGTGCCAGCAGCCCTCACGAGGGACCGGCTGTCTACGAGCAGTACTTC. The chain uses TRBV11-2 and TRBJ2-7, with D tentatively TRBD1 or TRBD2 (5 bases each). Germline assignment: CDR1 SGHAT and CDR2 FQNNGV. There are 16 residues in the CDR3. V lost 5 bases and J lost 3, with 20 bases in between. The variable domain in full, with the rest retrieved from reference TRBV11-2 and TRBJ2-7, is EAGVAQSPRYKIIEKRQSVAFWCNPISGHATLYWYQQILGQGPKLLIQFQNNGVVDDSQLPKDRFSAERLKGVDSTLKIQPAKLEDSAVYLCASSPHEGPAVYEQYFGPGTRLTVT.

V is TRBV11-2 and J is TRBJ2-5; D perhaps matches TRBD1 (6 bases). From germline, CDR1 is SGHAT and CDR2 FQNNGV. The CDR3 contains 12 residues. V lost 3 bases and J lost 4, with 6 bases in between. Here the CDR3 reads CASSFRGETQYF. The CDR3 DNA reads as TGTGCCAGCAGCTTCAGGGGAGAGACCCAGTACTTC.

The chain combines TRBV6-1 with TRBJ2-7, with D hard to call. V was cut by 3 bases and J by 7 bases, with 10 bases left in between. Germline CDR1 MNHNS, CDR2 SASEGT. This CDR3 has 12 amino acids. In DNA form, the CDR3 reads TGTGCCAGCAGTGACCTCCTCCGGGAGCAGTACTTC. This sequence encodes CASSDLLREQYF.

The chain has TRBV4-1 and TRBJ2-6; D ambiguous. The germline gives CDR1 MGHRA, CDR2 YSYEKL. This CDR3 has 16 amino acids. The ends were cut back, 4 bases at V and 0 bases at J, with 10 bases in the middle. The CDR3 protein is CASSLLVYSGANVLTF. The DNA of the CDR3 is TGCGCCAGCAGCCTGTTGGTGTACTCTGGGGCCAACGTCCTGACTTTC.

This clone showed up just once. The V gene is TRBV11-2, the J gene TRBJ2-7; TRBD1 matches at 7 bases. Losses at the gene ends were 2 bases for V and 3 bases for J; bases not matched to a gene: 19. The length of the CDR3 is 19 residues. From germline, CDR1 is SGHAT and CDR2 FQNNGV. CDR3 protein: CASSLRGTEEDKRNYEQYF. CDR3 bases: TGTGCCAGCAGCTTAAGAGGGACAGAAGAAGACAAAAGGAACTACGAGCAGTACTTC.

For this clone: In the same sample, other DNA sequences code for this CDR3. V gene TRBV5-4 combines with J gene TRBJ2-5; a weak D match, TRBD1 (5 bases). The germline V gene encodes CDR1 SGHNT and CDR2 YYREEE (reference sequence). V lost 1 base, J lost 5 bases, and 9 bases lay in between. This CDR3 has 13 residues. Here the CDR3 reads CASSLWGGETQYF. CDR3 DNA: TGTGCCAGCAGCTTGTGGGGCGGTGAGACCCAGTACTTC.

About this clone itself: The sample contains more than one DNA sequence encoding this CDR3. V is TRBV27 and J is TRBJ2-2; 8 nucleotides align to TRBD2. The junction had 0 bases not matched to a gene; V was cut back by 5 bases and J by 1 base. Germline V lookup: CDR1 MNHEY, CDR2 SMNVEV (reference sequence). This CDR3 has 14 amino acids. CDR3 amino acids: CASSSGGNTGELFF. The CDR3 nucleotides read TGTGCCAGCAGTAGCGGGGGGAACACCGGGGAGCTGTTTTTT.

This rearrangement joins TRBV29-1 to TRBJ1-1, with D possibly TRBD1 on 5 matching bases. The CDR3 runs to 14 residues. The V end was cut by 0 bases, the J end by 5 bases, with 13 bases between. Germline V gives CDR1 SQVTM, CDR2 ANQGSEA. CDR3 protein: CSVEDRDSGTEAFF. The CDR3 DNA follows: TGCAGCGTTGAAGATCGCGACAGCGGGACTGAAGCTTTCTTT.

The gene calls are TRBV27 and TRBJ2-5; D is perhaps TRBD2 (6 bases). Trimming shortened V by 6 bases and J by 2 bases, and 10 bases separated the two germline ends. Germline CDR1 and CDR2: MNHEY and SMNVEV (reference sequence). This CDR3 is built from 13 residues. The CDR3: CASSRGSQETQYF. The DNA of the CDR3 is TGTGCCAGCAGCCGGGGGTCGCAAGAGACCCAGTACTTC.

The chain uses TRBV2 and TRBJ2-7, with D perhaps given as TRBD1 or TRBD2 (5 bases each). Germline V gene sequence: CDR1 SNHLY, CDR2 FYNNEI. This CDR3 has 17 residues. With 1 base removed from V and 3 bases from J, the gap between germline ends came to 19 bases. The CDR3 loop reads CASSEGPTTGGSYEQYF. DNA of the CDR3: TGTGCCAGCAGTGAAGGCCCCACAACTGGGGGAAGCTACGAGCAGTACTTC.

The gene calls are TRBV6-1 and TRBJ2-1; TRBD2 is a possible D gene (6 bases). Germline-derived CDR1 and CDR2 are MNHNS and SASEGT. Trimming pared 8 bases from V and 5 bases from J, leaving 10 bases between. The CDR3 extends over 12 amino acids. The CDR3 DNA reads as TGTGCCAGCCTGGACTACAACAATGAGCAGTTCTTC. The encoded protein is CASLDYNNEQFF.

J is TRBJ2-2 and V is TRBV15, with 13 positions matching TRBD2. This CDR3 comprises 18 residues. The germline V gene has CDR1 LNHNV and CDR2 YYDKDF (reference sequence). The ends lost 5 bases at V and 5 bases at J; junction bases unmatched: 11. The CDR3 protein is CATSARTSGRAVTGELFF. The CDR3 region has the DNA TGTGCCACCAGCGCGCGTACTAGCGGGAGGGCCGTAACCGGGGAGCTGTTTTTT.

The chain is built from TRBV14 and TRBJ1-1; 9 bases agree with TRBD1. CDR3 length: 15 amino acids. CDR1 is SGHDN and CDR2 is FVKESK in the germline V gene. V trimming: 2 bases; J trimming: 1 base; junction bases outside the gene matches: 2. The CDR3 DNA reads TGTGCCAGCAGCCAATTGGGACAGGGGAACACTGAAGCTTTCTTT. Its translation is CASSQLGQGNTEAFF.

The rearrangement uses TRBV4-1 and TRBJ2-1, with 9 bases that match TRBD2. V lost 0 bases to trimming and J lost 7 bases; unmatched junction nucleotides: 7. Germline V gene sequence: CDR1 MGHRA, CDR2 YSYEKL. The CDR3 has 16 amino acids. CDR3 bases: TGCGCCAGCAGCCAAGATACGGCGGGAGGGGTTAATGAGCAGTTCTTC. Its protein product is CASSQDTAGGVNEQFF.

With respect to this clone: At the DNA level, this CDR3 is encoded by other sequences in the same sample as well. CDR3 in amino acids: CASRPDSYNEQFF. The CDR3 nucleotides are TGTGCCAGCAGACCCGACTCCTACAATGAGCAGTTCTTC. The chain uses TRBV2 and TRBJ2-1; D is unresolved. Germline CDR1 and CDR2: SNHLY and FYNNEI. Trimming took off 6 bases at V and 0 bases at J, with 6 bases between the two ends. The CDR3 length is 13 residues.

This chain uses TRBV19 with TRBJ2-3, with D unclear. The length of the CDR3 is 15 residues. Per the germline V gene, CDR1 is LNHDA and CDR2 is SQIVND (reference sequence). V lost 10 bases and J 4 bases, leaving 21 bases between the germline ends. This CDR3 is CATSPREEAPDTQYF. The CDR3 bases are TGTGCCACCTCGCCCCGTGAAGAAGCTCCAGATACGCAGTATTTT.